This T cell receptor beta chain was sequenced during a study of CD8+ T cells in alopecia areata. Findings and caveats of the study: Elevated clonality characterized lesional scalp relative to normal scalp, particularly in alopecia totalis/universalis.

Once RNA had been extracted, it was reverse transcribed into cDNA to act as the sequencing template. Measured with immunoSEQ multiplex PCR; TCRdb has only the in-frame clones, and not every one. The table includes about 150,000 clones, about 60% detected once. The CDR3 sequence is 14 residues long. V shed 6 bases and J 8 bases; nucleotides not matched to a gene: 11. Per the germline V gene, CDR1 is MDHEN and CDR2 is SYDVKM. PBMC-derived CD4+ and CD8+ T cells were sorted. Worth noting for this clone: Its antigen is still unknown.

The rearrangement uses TRBV28 and TRBJ1-2; 8 bases agree with TRBD1. The sequencing input was CD4+ T cells sorted from blood. The sequence was collected from a human donor in good health. The CDR3 coding sequence is TGTGCCAGCAGCCCCATCGACAGGGGAGAGGGCTACACCTTC. It yields the protein CASSPIDRGEGYTF.